This TCR beta chain came from a study of CD8+ T cells in alopecia areata. Looking at the study overall: Twice a day, 5 to 10 mg of oral tofacitinib was administered to treated patients.

On this clone itself: Antigen: not known.

Regarding the study as a whole: A great number of expanded lesional clones endured in scalp and blood during tofacitinib.

V dropped 8 bases and J dropped 8 bases, with 19 bases sitting between them. Germline V gives CDR1 SNHLY, CDR2 FYNNEI. There are 15 residues in the CDR3. Isolated RNA was reverse transcribed into cDNA used as the sequencing template. Using immunoSEQ multiplex PCR, the repertoire was profiled, and TCRdb retains in-frame clones only, with some absent. The repertoire holds over 120,000 clones, roughly 50% seen once, with more than 15% in the top ten. The treatment denotes: oral pan-JAK inhibitor, 5-10 mg twice daily. Samples from alopecia areata patients were lesional scalp punch biopsies and peripheral blood. Sorting of CD4+ and CD8+ T cells was performed on PBMCs.

The TCR was taken from a human donor with alopecia areata. The material was CD8+ T cells sorted from blood, obtained at week 4, from a patient treated with tofacitinib. The rearrangement joins TRBV2 to TRBJ1-6; weak D call: TRBD1 (5 bases). CDR3 region: CASEVRGEGDSPLHF. In nucleotides, the CDR3 is TGTGCCAGCGAGGTACGGGGCGAAGGGGATTCACCCCTCCACTTT.